Presented here are 13 T cell receptor beta chains from one specimen sequenced in a study of control samples from healthy donors and cancer patients. Produced via immunoSEQ multiplex PCR; TCRdb's table is partial and in-frame only. The sample shows about 150,000 clones, approximately 93% of them seen only once. Sequencing used blood. Receptors were obtained from a woman between 40 and 50 years old in good health.

J is TRBJ2-7 and V is TRBV6-2 or TRBV6-3; TRBD2 matches 8 bases. The CDR3 is 14 residues long. V lost 5 bases to trimming and J lost 7 bases; unmatched junction nucleotides: 10. Germline values: CDR1 MNHEY, CDR2 SVGEGT. The CDR3, as DNA: TGTGCCAGCAGTGACCCGGGACTAGGGGTGGAGCAGTACTTC. Its translation: CASSDPGLGVEQYF.

The rearrangement links TRBV6-5 to TRBJ1-6; TRBD1 matches at 9 bases. CDR1 is MNHEY, CDR2 SVGAGI, per germline. J gave up 4 bases and V 7 bases, and 5 bases lay outside the gene matches. The CDR3 extends over 15 amino acids. CDR3 bases: TGTGCCAGCACCCTGGGACAGGGTTATAATTCACCCCTCCACTTT. It yields the protein CASTLGQGYNSPLHF.

This clone showed up just once. The genes are TRBV9 and TRBJ1-6; D is undetermined. Trimming took 4 bases from V and 12 from J, leaving 8 bases between them. Germline lookup yields CDR1 SGDLS and CDR2 YYNGEE. This CDR3 is 11 amino acids long. The CDR3: CASSTPRPLHF. The CDR3 DNA is TGTGCCAGCAGCACACCTCGACCCCTCCACTTT.

The chain uses TRBV10-3 and TRBJ1-2; 7 bases are a match to TRBD1. CDR1 is ENHRY and CDR2 is SYGVKD in the germline V gene. Trimming took 4 bases from V and 4 from J; bases not matched to a gene: 6. The CDR3 consists of 14 residues. The CDR3 DNA reads TGTGCCATCAGTGGGACAGGCCAGGGCTATGGCTACACCTTC. This gives the protein CAISGTGQGYGYTF.

The J gene is TRBJ2-7, the V gene TRBV10-1; 8 bases align to TRBD2. Germline-derived CDR1 and CDR2 are WNHNN and SYGVQD (reference sequence). The trim removed 11 bases at V and 2 bases at J, leaving 11 bases unmatched. This CDR3 contains 14 residues. The CDR3 bases are TGCGCCGACAAGGACCCTAGCGGGCCCTACGAGCAGTACTTC. This encodes CADKDPSGPYEQYF.

This clone was detected once. The chain combines TRBV4-3 with TRBJ1-1; 9 bases line up with TRBD1. Trimming took 6 bases from V and 1 from J; bases not matched to a gene: 0. The germline V gene has CDR1 LGHNA and CDR2 YSLEER. CDR3 length: 13 amino acids. The CDR3 DNA reads as TGCGCCAGCAGGGACAGGGGGAACACTGAAGCTTTCTTT. Its translation: CASRDRGNTEAFF.

The chain combines TRBV7-2 with TRBJ2-1; 8 nucleotides match TRBD2. CDR1 SGHTA and CDR2 FQGNSA come from the germline V gene. V was clipped by 6 bases and J by 10 bases; unmatched bases: 11. The CDR3 is 14 residues long. The CDR3 bases are TGTGCCAGCAGAAAACGGGAGGGCCAGTGGGAGCAGTTCTTC. This gives the protein CASRKREGQWEQFF.

The DNA for the CDR3 is TGTGCCAGTAGTGCCTCGGGGTCGGGGACCCAGTACTTC. Translation: CASSASGSGTQYF. The V gene is TRBV19, the J gene TRBJ2-5; TRBD2 might be the D (5 bases). Per germline, CDR1 LNHDA and CDR2 SQIVND (reference sequence). The V gene lost 5 bases and the J gene lost 7 bases, with 14 bases spanning the gap. CDR3 length: 13 residues.

J is TRBJ1-1 and V is TRBV10-1; D not certain. The V end lost 2 bases, the J end lost 4 bases, and 8 bases lay between the germline ends. Germline CDR1 WNHNN, CDR2 SYGVQD (reference sequence). The CDR3 is 13 amino acids. As DNA, the CDR3 is TGCGCCAGCAGTGAGGCCGGGTTCACTGAAGCTTTCTTT. It is translated as CASSEAGFTEAFF.

The chain joins TRBV6-1 to TRBJ1-1; perhaps TRBD1 as D (5 bases). The germline gives CDR1 MNHNS, CDR2 SASEGT. The CDR3 has 12 amino acids. V lost 2 bases, J lost 7 bases, and 8 bases lay in between. CDR3 sequence: CASSELGGEAFF. Written as DNA, the CDR3 is TGTGCCAGCAGTGAATTGGGGGGTGAAGCTTTCTTT.

V and J are TRBV19 and TRBJ1-5, with D perhaps matching TRBD1 (5 bases). V lost 8 bases, J lost 0 bases, and 20 bases lay in between. The germline gives CDR1 LNHDA, CDR2 SQIVND (reference sequence). This CDR3 is built from 17 residues. The CDR3 protein is CASGIGTAAYSNQPQHF. The CDR3 DNA sequence: TGTGCCAGTGGGATCGGGACGGCCGCTTATAGCAATCAGCCCCAGCATTTT.

The chain is built from TRBV29-1 and TRBJ1-1; D may be TRBD1 (6 bases). This CDR3 is 12 amino acids long. CDR1 is SQVTM and CDR2 is ANQGSEA in the germline V gene. Trimming shortened V by 8 bases and J by 3 bases, and 13 bases separated the two germline ends. Here the CDR3 reads CSSEGGYTEAFF. In DNA, the CDR3 is TGCAGCTCTGAGGGGGGGTACACTGAAGCTTTCTTT.

This sequence joins TRBV6-2 or TRBV6-3 and TRBJ2-2, with TRBD1 matching over 9 bases. The V gene's germline CDR1 is MNHEY and CDR2 SVGEGT. J gave up 5 bases and V 5 bases, and 6 bases lay outside the gene matches. This CDR3 comprises 15 residues. As DNA, the CDR3 is TGTGCCAGCAGTCATCCGACAGGGGGGACCGGGGAGCTGTTTTTT. Protein sequence: CASSHPTGGTGELFF.